A single sample is the source of the 27 T cell receptor beta chains below, sequenced in a study of T cell changes during pregnancy in multiple sclerosis. Here immunoSEQ multiplex PCR was the method, and the copy in TCRdb shows in-frame clones only, minus some. The data show roughly 76,000 clones, under 95% seen once. Sequences were derived from CD4+ T cells from peripheral blood mononuclear cells, sampled in the second trimester of pregnancy. These receptors all come from a female donor with multiple sclerosis, enrolled in a pregnancy study.

The rearrangement joins TRBV10-3 to TRBJ2-7; the match to TRBD1 covers 8 bases. This CDR3 has 13 amino acids. With V trimmed by 7 bases and J by 0 bases, 2 bases remained unmatched. Germline loops: CDR1 ENHRY, CDR2 SYGVKD. CDR3 residues: CAITRGLSYEQYF. The CDR3 DNA is TGTGCCATCACCAGGGGGCTCTCCTACGAGCAGTACTTC.

The J gene is TRBJ2-7, the V gene TRBV18, with 11 bases aligning to TRBD2. The CDR3 has 17 amino acids. Germline V gene data show CDR1 as KGHSH and CDR2 as LQKENI. The V gene end was trimmed by 5 bases and the J gene end by 2 bases; junction bases not matched to a gene: 11. Here the CDR3 reads CASSSGLAGAEAYEQYF. The CDR3 DNA sequence: TGTGCCAGCTCATCTGGACTAGCGGGCGCGGAAGCCTACGAGCAGTACTTC.

This clone appeared a single time. This chain uses TRBV27 with TRBJ2-3, with D perhaps TRBD1 (6 bases). The V end was cut by 3 bases, the J end by 3 bases, with 22 bases between. In germline, CDR1 is MNHEY, CDR2 SMNVEV (reference sequence). CDR3 length: 18 amino acids. CDR3 amino acids: CASSFVTGRIRQTDTQYF. In nucleotides, the CDR3 is TGTGCCAGCAGTTTTGTTACAGGGCGGATTCGCCAGACAGATACGCAGTATTTT.

The J gene is TRBJ2-7, the V gene TRBV28, with a tentative D call TRBD2 (5 bases). The V end was cut by 6 bases, the J end by 2 bases, with 11 bases between. CDR1 is MDHEN, CDR2 SYDVKM, per germline. This CDR3 comprises 13 residues. The CDR3 nucleotides are TGTGCCAGCAGGGTGAGCGGCGCCTACGAGCAGTACTTC. As protein: CASRVSGAYEQYF.

This chain links TRBV6-5 with TRBJ1-4; TRBD1 matches 7 bases. Trimming cost V 0 bases and J 4 bases; bases outside gene matches: 2. The CDR3 extends over 15 amino acids. Germline V gives CDR1 MNHEY, CDR2 SVGAGI. The CDR3 loop is CASSYSGQNNEKLFF. The CDR3 nucleotides read TGTGCCAGCAGTTACTCGGGACAGAATAATGAAAAACTGTTTTTT.

The chain recombines TRBV20-1 with TRBJ1-2; a possible D gene is TRBD1 (6 bases). Looked up from germline, CDR1 is DFQATT and CDR2 is SNEGSKA (reference sequence). This CDR3 has 11 amino acids. Trimming left V 2 bases short and J 7 bases short, with 8 bases between. The DNA of the CDR3 is TGCAGTGCTAGAACAGGGTTTGGCTACACCTTC. As protein: CSARTGFGYTF.

This clone has only a few counts. This chain uses TRBV15 with TRBJ2-7; D uncertain. The CDR3 length is 14 residues. Trimming pared 0 bases from V and 4 bases from J, leaving 10 bases between. CDR1 LNHNV and CDR2 YYDKDF come from the germline V gene (reference sequence). CDR3 loop: CATSRDRLGYEQYF. In DNA form, the CDR3 reads TGTGCCACCAGCAGAGACAGACTCGGTTACGAGCAGTACTTC.

V is TRBV18 and J is TRBJ2-2; 7 bases line up with TRBD2. The J segment lost 4 bases and the V segment lost 2 bases, leaving 7 bases of the junction unmatched. The CDR3 length is 16 residues. Germline lookup yields CDR1 KGHSH and CDR2 LQKENI. CDR3 amino acids: CASSPLAGTITGELFF. The CDR3 nucleotides read TGTGCCAGCTCACCATTAGCGGGCACCATCACCGGGGAGCTGTTTTTT.

This chain connects TRBV5-8 to TRBJ2-1; 10 positions agree with TRBD2. Germline CDR1 SGHTS, CDR2 YDEGEE. V lost 0 bases, J lost 4 bases, and 4 bases stayed unmatched. The CDR3 totals 16 residues. Here the CDR3 DNA reads TGTGCCAGCAGCTTGGGGGTAGCGGGAGGTTACAATGAGCAGTTCTTC. Protein: CASSLGVAGGYNEQFF.

The chain uses TRBV11-2 and TRBJ2-4; 8 nucleotides line up with TRBD2. Germline CDR1 reads SGHAT; CDR2 reads FQNNGV. V lost 1 base, J lost 7 bases, and 6 bases stayed unmatched. The CDR3 totals 15 residues. This chain's CDR3 is CASSLGLRGENIQYF. CDR3 DNA: TGTGCCAGCAGCTTAGGATTGCGGGGGGAGAACATTCAGTACTTC. Combining the CDR3 with reference TRBV11-2 and TRBJ2-4 gives the whole variable domain EAGVAQSPRYKIIEKRQSVAFWCNPISGHATLYWYQQILGQGPKLLIQFQNNGVVDDSQLPKDRFSAERLKGVDSTLKIQPAKLEDSAVYLCASSLGLRGENIQYFGAGTRLSVL.

This sequence joins TRBV5-4 and TRBJ1-4; 9 nucleotides line up with TRBD1. The ends lost 3 bases at V and 11 bases at J; junction bases unmatched: 14. The germline gives CDR1 SGHNT, CDR2 YYREEE (reference sequence). This CDR3 has 16 residues. In DNA, the CDR3 is TGTGCCAGCAGCTCTGAAAAAACAGGGGGCCTGGCGAAACTGTTTTTT. Translated, it gives CASSSEKTGGLAKLFF.

CDR3 region: CASSLAPLGGLGNEQYF. Written as DNA, the CDR3 is TGTGCCAGCAGCTTAGCCCCCCTAGGGGGTTTAGGGAACGAGCAGTACTTC. The V call is TRBV7-2, the J call TRBJ2-7; the D gene is possibly TRBD1 (6 bases). Germline V CDR1 and CDR2: SGHTA, FQGNSA. The CDR3 has 17 residues. Trimming removed 0 bases at V and 5 bases at J, with 20 bases between.

The rearrangement joins TRBV12-5 to TRBJ2-7; 10 bases line up with TRBD1. The length of the CDR3 is 14 residues. Unmatched junction bases numbered 4, after V lost 5 bases and J lost 3 bases. Germline values: CDR1 LGHNT, CDR2 FRNRAP. CDR3 protein: CASGRGTGDYEQYF. CDR3 sequence (DNA): TGTGCTAGTGGTAGAGGGACAGGGGACTACGAGCAGTACTTC.

The chain uses TRBV5-6 and TRBJ1-5; D is uncertain. The germline V and J ends were trimmed by 0 bases and 1 base, with 5 bases remaining between them. The CDR3 has 14 residues. Germline CDR1 is SGHDT and CDR2 is YYEEEE. The CDR3 reads CASSLERSNQPQHF. The CDR3 DNA reads TGTGCCAGCAGCTTGGAACGGAGCAATCAGCCCCAGCATTTT.

This rearrangement joins TRBV9 to TRBJ1-3, with TRBD1 matching 10 bases. CDR1 and CDR2 (germline): SGDLS, YYNGEE. The junction had 2 bases not matched to a gene; V was cut back by 1 base and J by 1 base. This CDR3 contains 16 residues. CDR3 coding DNA: TGTGCCAGCAGCGTAAGGGGACAGGGGTCTGGAAACACCATATATTTT. This sequence encodes CASSVRGQGSGNTIYF.

The V and J genes are TRBV25-1 and TRBJ1-1; D might be TRBD1 (6 bases). The CDR3 sequence is 13 residues long. Germline V lookup: CDR1 MGHDK, CDR2 SYGVNS. The V end lost 4 bases, the J end lost 8 bases, and 14 bases lay between the germline ends. The CDR3 loop reads CASSVPGQPEAFF. The CDR3 nucleotides are TGTGCCAGCAGTGTACCCGGACAGCCCGAAGCTTTCTTT. Looking up the rest from reference TRBV25-1 and TRBJ1-1 gives the full variable domain: EADIYQTPRYLVIGTGKKITLECSQTMGHDKMYWYQQDPGMELHLIHYSYGVNSTEKGDLSSESTVSRIRTEHFPLTLESARPSHTSQYLCASSVPGQPEAFFGQGTRLTVV.

The chain has TRBV6-5 and TRBJ2-7, with D possibly being TRBD2 (5 bases). The CDR3 extends over 14 amino acids. The germline CDR1 and CDR2 sequences are MNHEY and SVGAGI. V was cut by 2 bases and J by 5 bases, with 13 bases left in between. DNA of the CDR3: TGTGCCAGCAGTTACGGCGGGTACAGCGACGAGCAGTACTTC. Translation gives CASSYGGYSDEQYF.

The V and J genes are TRBV11-2 and TRBJ2-7; 8 bases are a match to TRBD1. CDR3 length: 14 amino acids. Germline assignment: CDR1 SGHAT and CDR2 FQNNGV. Germline trimming cut 5 bases from V and 2 bases from J; bases unmatched to any gene: 5. CDR3 sequence: CASSLDRGAYEQYF. The CDR3 DNA is TGTGCCAGCAGCCTCGACAGGGGCGCCTACGAGCAGTACTTC.

The gene calls are TRBV7-2 and TRBJ2-2, with 8 positions matching TRBD1. The V and J ends lost 6 bases and 2 bases, in that order; junction bases with no gene match: 8. The CDR3 sequence is 16 residues long. Germline V gene lookup returns CDR1 SGHTA and CDR2 FQGNSA. CDR3 sequence: CASRKDRAVNTGELFF. In DNA, the CDR3 is TGTGCCAGCAGGAAGGACAGGGCCGTCAACACCGGGGAGCTGTTTTTT.

The chain is built from TRBV9 and TRBJ2-1; the match to TRBD2 covers 9 bases. This CDR3 comprises 14 residues. Looked up from germline, CDR1 is SGDLS and CDR2 is YYNGEE. V gave up 0 bases and J gave up 9 bases; unmatched junction bases: 4. The CDR3 nucleotides are TGTGCCAGCAGCGTAGCGACTAGCGGTTCTGAGCAGTTCTTC. Translation: CASSVATSGSEQFF.

The chain combines TRBV2 with TRBJ1-1; no definite D call. CDR1 is SNHLY, CDR2 FYNNEI, per germline. Trimming removed 3 bases at V and 4 bases at J, with 9 bases between. The CDR3 loop spans 13 amino acids. The CDR3 is CASSETGFTEAFF. CDR3 bases: TGTGCCAGCAGTGAGACCGGGTTCACTGAAGCTTTCTTT.

The V and J genes are TRBV9 and TRBJ2-4, with TRBD2 as a possible D gene (5 bases). Trimming took 0 bases from V and 6 from J, leaving 13 bases between them. The germline V gene has CDR1 SGDLS and CDR2 YYNGEE. CDR3 length: 15 residues. This chain's CDR3 is CASSVESGWGNIQYF. CDR3 DNA sequence: TGTGCCAGCAGCGTAGAGTCGGGGTGGGGAAACATTCAGTACTTC.

The rearrangement links TRBV7-3 to TRBJ2-5, with 10 nucleotides matching TRBD2. The ends lost 8 bases at V and 5 bases at J; junction bases unmatched: 11. The CDR3 is made up of 15 amino acids. Per germline, CDR1 SGHTA and CDR2 FQGTGA. This CDR3 is CASSAGGPGEETQYF. DNA for the CDR3: TGTGCCAGCTCAGCGGGGGGGCCAGGCGAGGAGACCCAGTACTTC. Complete variable domain (other parts from reference TRBV7-3 and TRBJ2-5): GAGVSQTPSNKVTEKGKYVELRCDPISGHTALYWYRQSLGQGPEFLIYFQGTGAADDSGLPNDRFFAVRPEGSVSTLKIQRTERGDSAVYLCASSAGGPGEETQYFGPGTRLLVL.

This chain uses TRBV7-6 with TRBJ1-6; 7 bases align to TRBD1. Germline CDR1 is SGHVS and CDR2 is FNYEAQ. The CDR3 is made up of 14 amino acids. Germline trimming cut 7 bases from V and 7 bases from J; bases unmatched to any gene: 7. CDR3 in amino acids: CASKRQGGNSPLHF. DNA for the CDR3: TGTGCCAGCAAAAGACAGGGCGGGAATTCACCCCTCCACTTT.

The chain carries TRBV11-3 and TRBJ2-7, with a tentative D call TRBD1 (6 bases). From germline, CDR1 is SGHNT and CDR2 YENEEA. V lost 4 bases and J lost 4, with 17 bases in between. The CDR3 is 15 residues long. DNA for the CDR3: TGTGCCAGCAGCTCCCACGGGACACTTGCTTACGAGCAGTACTTC. Its translation is CASSSHGTLAYEQYF. Full variable domain (missing parts from reference TRBV11-3 and TRBJ2-7): EAGVVQSPRYKIIEKKQPVAFWCNPISGHNTLYWYLQNLGQGPELLIRYENEEAVDDSQLPKDRFSAERLKGVDSTLKIQPAELGDSAVYLCASSSHGTLAYEQYFGPGTRLTVT.

This rearrangement joins TRBV5-1 to TRBJ2-1; tentative D call: TRBD1 (6 bases). The CDR3 consists of 13 residues. Germline V gene lookup returns CDR1 SGHRS and CDR2 YFSETQ. V lost 0 bases and J lost 10, with 11 bases in between. The CDR3 spells CASSLDTGTEQFF. In nucleotides, the CDR3 is TGCGCCAGCAGCTTGGACACAGGGACAGAGCAGTTCTTC.

This chain links TRBV9 with TRBJ1-1, with D tentatively TRBD1 (6 bases). Germline V lookup: CDR1 SGDLS, CDR2 YYNGEE. The CDR3 is made up of 15 amino acids. V dropped 5 bases and J dropped 5 bases, with 19 bases sitting between them. The chain's CDR3 is CASRKGTGGTTEAFF. CDR3 bases: TGTGCCAGCAGGAAGGGGACCGGGGGGACAACTGAAGCTTTCTTT.